These T cell receptor beta chains were read from a single sample in a study of memory CD8 T cells in hepatitis C reinfection. The repertoire was sequenced with immunoSEQ multiplex PCR; TCRdb's copy has only in-frame clones and lacks some. The sample yields 40,000 to 60,000 clones, over 85% seen once. Sequencing used naive CD8+ T cells sorted from blood. The source of these receptors is a young man with hepatitis C virus infection. Both conserved end residues are part of each CDR3. The order of the fields is D gene, J gene, V gene, clone size, CDR3 DNA, CDR3 protein. D genes are given only for firm matches. The size field is filled for only some rows; it gives once, few, many or a size class.

>NA|TRBJ2-7|TRBV18|NA
TGTGCCAGCTCACCTGCGGGTGGAAACGAGCAGTACTTC
CASSPAGGNEQYF
>NA|TRBJ2-1|TRBV19|NA
TGTGCCAGTAACACATGGGGGGGGGCCTCCTACAATGAGCAGTTCTTC
CASNTWGGASYNEQFF
>NA|TRBJ2-5|TRBV5-6|few
TGTGCCAGCAGCCAAGGGGGAGAGACCCAGTACTTC
CASSQGGETQYF
>NA|TRBJ2-7|TRBV29-1|NA
TGCAGCGTGACCCCCAGGGGCAGTTCTTACGAGCAGTACTTC
CSVTPRGSSYEQYF
>NA|TRBJ2-3|TRBV7-2|NA
TGTGCCAGCACCCAAGATTCGGGTTATACGCAGTATTTT
CASTQDSGYTQYF
>NA|TRBJ2-5|TRBV4-1|once
TGCGCCAGCAGCCAAGGCTTTAGTGTGGAGACCCAGTACTTC
CASSQGFSVETQYF
>TRBD2|TRBJ2-1|TRBV7-9|NA
TGTGCCAGCAGCTACGGGGGGTCTTACTACAATGAGCAGTTCTTC
CASSYGGSYYNEQFF
>TRBD2|TRBJ2-7|TRBV7-8|once
TGTGCCAGCAGGCGCTATTCTGATAGCGGGTCTTTCTCCTACGAGCAGTACTTC
CASRRYSDSGSFSYEQYF
>NA|TRBJ2-2|TRBV7-6|once
TGTGCCAGCAGCTTAGGAGGGTTTACCGGGGAGCTGTTTTTT
CASSLGGFTGELFF
>TRBD2|TRBJ2-5|TRBV9|NA
TGTGCCAGCAGCTCCTCCGGGGGGGGACAAGAGACCCAGTACTTC
CASSSSGGGQETQYF
>NA|TRBJ2-7|TRBV9|NA
TGTGCCAGCAGCGTGGGCGGGGCTTTGGAGGGAAACGAGCAGTACTTC
CASSVGGALEGNEQYF
>TRBD1|TRBJ2-7|TRBV7-6|NA
TGTGCCAGCAGCTACCCCGGGACAGGGGACGAGCAGTACTTC
CASSYPGTGDEQYF
>NA|TRBJ2-7|TRBV10-3|NA
TGTGCCGTCAATAGCGGCGGCTTCTCCTACGAGCAGTACTTC
CAVNSGGFSYEQYF
>TRBD2|TRBJ2-7|TRBV5-8|NA
TGTGCCAGCAGCCCGGGACTAGCGGGTTTGAGCTCCTACGAGCAGTACTTC
CASSPGLAGLSSYEQYF
>NA|TRBJ2-7|TRBV7-2|NA
TGTGCCAGCAGCCCCTATGAATCCATATTCTACGAGCAGTACTTC
CASSPYESIFYEQYF
>NA|TRBJ1-1|TRBV7-9|NA
TGTGCCAGCAGCCTTTACCGGGGAGACGATGAAGCTTTCTTT
CASSLYRGDDEAFF